The present T cell receptor beta chain was sequenced within a study of vaccination effects on CD4 cells after COVID-19. Study overall: Samples were taken post-vaccine, and their median timing was 72 days after the second dose.

V dropped 1 base and J dropped 5 bases, with 11 bases sitting between them. Germline CDR1 is LGHNA and CDR2 is YNFKEQ. The length of the CDR3 is 14 residues. In regard to this clone: Antigen unknown.

Antigen-specific CD4+ T cells were first expanded with viral peptide pools by the ViraFEST assay and only then sequenced. It was after approximately 11 days of culture that CD4+ T cells were isolated. Each participant received a vaccine that was either BNT162b2 or mRNA-1273, given as two doses. Clones were read by immunoSEQ multiplex PCR, and TCRdb kept only the in-frame ones, dropping some. The data hold 24,000 or so clones, with 69% observed a single time. V and J are TRBV4-2 and TRBJ1-1, with a tentative D call TRBD1 (5 bases). This TCR came from a human donor who received a COVID-19 vaccine. This material consisted of CD4+ T cells from PBMCs cultured with SARS-CoV-2 spike peptides, taken after COVID-19 vaccination. Here the CDR3 reads CASSQGEGRTEAFF. CDR3 in DNA: TGTGCCAGCAGCCAAGGGGAGGGGAGGACTGAAGCTTTCTTT.